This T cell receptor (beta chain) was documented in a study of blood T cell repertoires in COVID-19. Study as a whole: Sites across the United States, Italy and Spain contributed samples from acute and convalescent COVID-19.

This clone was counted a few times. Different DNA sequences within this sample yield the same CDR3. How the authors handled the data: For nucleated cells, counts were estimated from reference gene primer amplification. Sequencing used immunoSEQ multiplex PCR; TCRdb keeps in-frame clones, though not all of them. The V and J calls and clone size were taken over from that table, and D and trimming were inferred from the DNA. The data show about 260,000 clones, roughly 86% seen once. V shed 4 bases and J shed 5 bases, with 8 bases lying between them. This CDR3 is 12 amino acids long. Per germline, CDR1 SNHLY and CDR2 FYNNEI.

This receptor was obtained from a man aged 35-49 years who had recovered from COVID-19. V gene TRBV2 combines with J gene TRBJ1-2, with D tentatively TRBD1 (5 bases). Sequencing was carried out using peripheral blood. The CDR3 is CASSATVYGYTF. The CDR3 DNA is TGTGCCAGCAGTGCGACAGTATATGGCTACACCTTC.